This T cell receptor (beta chain) was sequenced for a study of blood T cell repertoires in COVID-19. Across the study: Nucleic acid was either cDNA or gDNA, and it came from T cells, B-cell-depleted T cells, or PBMCs.

CDR3 length: 15 residues. J lost 0 bases, V lost 4 bases, and 6 bases had no gene match. Germline loops: CDR1 SGHRS, CDR2 YFSETQ. Participants were aged roughly 18 to 90 years, lived in 20 to 30 US areas, and enrolled virtually. Method: immunoSEQ multiplex PCR; TCRdb's copy keeps in-frame clones and lacks some. Of 250,000 to 300,000 clones listed, around nine tenths are singletons. V gene TRBV5-1 combines with J gene TRBJ2-5, with 7 bases identical to TRBD1. The sequence was collected from a woman younger than 45 who had recovered from COVID-19. The sequencing sample was made of PBMCs or T cells enriched from blood (not recorded which). The CDR3 reads CASSLKGQNQETQYF. Written as DNA, the CDR3 is TGCGCCAGCAGCCTGAAGGGACAGAACCAAGAGACCCAGTACTTC.